This passage covers 4 T cell receptor beta chains from one sample sequenced in a study of blood T cell repertoires in COVID-19. Using immunoSEQ multiplex PCR, the repertoire was profiled, and TCRdb retains in-frame clones only, with some absent. The sample comprises approximately 10,000 clones, approximately 84% of which are singletons, and 25% to 40% rests with the top ten. The material sequenced was peripheral blood. The receptor source for this set is a man aged 50 to 59 with active COVID-19.

The CDR3 DNA sequence: TGTGCCAGCAGCTTTCAGGGATACACCTACAATGAGCAGTTCTTC. It specifies CASSFQGYTYNEQFF. The rearrangement uses TRBV11-2 and TRBJ2-1, with D possibly TRBD1 on 5 matching bases. Per the germline V gene, CDR1 is SGHAT and CDR2 is FQNNGV. Trimming left V 3 bases short and J 2 bases short, with 11 bases between. This CDR3 contains 15 residues.

This rearrangement joins TRBV24-1 to TRBJ2-7, with D maybe TRBD1 (5 bases). From germline, CDR1 is KGHDR and CDR2 SFDVKD. Trimming removed 3 bases from V and 3 bases from J, with 8 bases in between. The CDR3 runs to 13 residues. This chain's CDR3 is CATSDQQGYEQYF. The DNA for the CDR3 is TGTGCCACCAGTGATCAGCAGGGCTACGAGCAGTACTTC.

The chain joins TRBV6-1 to TRBJ2-7, with a tentative D call TRBD2 (6 bases). The CDR3 covers 20 residues. Trimming took off 3 bases at V and 7 bases at J, with 34 bases between the two ends. The germline V gene encodes CDR1 MNHNS and CDR2 SASEGT. Here the CDR3 DNA reads TGTGCCAGCAGTGATACTGCTTTTGGACTCTGGATTAGCGGCCTGGGTGAGCAGTACTTC. Its translation: CASSDTAFGLWISGLGEQYF.

This clone has a handful of counts. This chain joins TRBV5-1 and TRBJ2-7, with a tentative D call TRBD1 (5 bases). CDR1 and CDR2 from the germline V gene are SGHRS and YFSETQ. The CDR3 has 15 residues. Trimming removed 0 bases from V and 4 bases from J, with 14 bases in between. CDR3 in DNA: TGCGCCAGCAGCTTGGGGGGCCAAACGAGGTACGAGCAGTACTTC. This encodes CASSLGGQTRYEQYF.